This passage covers 17 T cell receptor beta chains from one sample sequenced in a study of blood T cell repertoires in COVID-19. The data were produced by immunoSEQ multiplex PCR, yet TCRdb's version contains in-frame clones alone and is incomplete. The sample includes roughly 420,000 clones, roughly 90% of them seen just once. The sample taken for sequencing was PBMCs or T cells enriched from blood (not recorded which). These receptors all come from a woman aged 25 to 45 with acute COVID-19.

The V call is TRBV5-1, the J call TRBJ1-2; a possible D gene is TRBD1 (5 bases). The ends were cut back, 1 base at V and 2 bases at J, with 9 bases in the middle. This CDR3 region has 14 residues. The germline V gene has CDR1 SGHRS and CDR2 YFSETQ. Here the CDR3 reads CASSLIQGNYGYTF. The CDR3 DNA reads as TGCGCCAGCAGCTTGATCCAGGGAAACTATGGCTACACCTTC.

V usage is TRBV4-3 and J usage is TRBJ2-2; TRBD1 matches at 8 bases. CDR1 is LGHNA and CDR2 is YSLEER in the germline V gene. The CDR3 is 16 amino acids. The trim removed 0 bases at V and 3 bases at J, leaving 3 bases unmatched. The CDR3 DNA is TGCGCCAGCAGCCAAGATCCACAGGGGGACACCGGGGAGCTGTTTTTT. Protein product: CASSQDPQGDTGELFF.

V gene TRBV6-5 combines with J gene TRBJ1-5; D not certain. The CDR3 runs 15 residues. The germline V gene has CDR1 MNHEY and CDR2 SVGAGI. V was clipped by 10 bases and J by 0 bases, with 16 bases between them. The CDR3 region is CATRLSPNSNQPQHF. As DNA, the CDR3 is TGTGCCACCCGATTAAGTCCTAATAGCAATCAGCCCCAGCATTTT.

The chain recombines TRBV19 with TRBJ1-3; 7 bases line up with TRBD1. Losses at the gene ends were 1 base for V and 2 bases for J; bases not matched to a gene: 8. In germline, CDR1 is LNHDA, CDR2 SQIVND (reference sequence). CDR3 length equals 17 residues. This chain's CDR3 is CASSIGGTETPGNTIYF. DNA of the CDR3: TGTGCCAGTAGTATAGGTGGGACAGAGACACCTGGAAACACCATATATTTT.

The chain is built from TRBV29-1 and TRBJ1-2, with D perhaps matching TRBD1 (6 bases). The length of the CDR3 is 14 residues. The germline V and J ends were trimmed by 4 bases and 8 bases, with 20 bases remaining between them. Germline V gene data show CDR1 as SQVTM and CDR2 as ANQGSEA. DNA of the CDR3: TGCAGCGTTGTAGGGGGTACGCGTATTGAAGGCTACACCTTC. It is translated as CSVVGGTRIEGYTF. Full variable domain (missing parts from reference TRBV29-1 and TRBJ1-2): SAVISQKPSRDICQRGTSLTIQCQVDSQVTMMFWYRQQPGQSLTLIATANQGSEATYESGFVIDKFPISRPNLTFSTLTVSNMSPEDSSIYLCSVVGGTRIEGYTFGSGTRLTVV.

V usage is TRBV4-3 and J usage is TRBJ2-5, with D perhaps TRBD1 (6 bases). The CDR3 is made up of 14 amino acids. Germline V gene data show CDR1 as LGHNA and CDR2 as YSLEER. Trimming took off 1 base at V and 4 bases at J, with 10 bases between the two ends. In DNA, the CDR3 is TGCGCCAGCAGCCAAGGGCAGGGGTCAGAGACCCAGTACTTC. Residues: CASSQGQGSETQYF.

CDR3 bases: TGTGCCTGGAGTGGGCCGGGCGGAAGGGAGCAGCAGTACTTC. This translates into CAWSGPGGREQQYF. The chain recombines TRBV30 with TRBJ2-7, with D maybe TRBD2 (5 bases). Trimming cost V 1 base and J 8 bases, with 18 bases left between them. This CDR3 comprises 14 residues. From germline, CDR1 is GTSNPN and CDR2 SVGIG (reference sequence).

This chain joins TRBV19 and TRBJ2-4, with TRBD1 matching 8 bases. J lost 3 bases, V lost 5 bases, and 6 bases had no gene match. CDR1 is LNHDA and CDR2 is SQIVND in the germline V gene (reference sequence). The CDR3 sequence is 15 residues long. The CDR3, as DNA: TGTGCCAGTAGTCGGACAGGGAGTAGCAAAAACATTCAGTACTTC. Its protein is CASSRTGSSKNIQYF.

This clone was seen only once. The gene calls are TRBV5-1 and TRBJ2-2; D might be TRBD1 (5 bases). From germline, CDR1 is SGHRS and CDR2 YFSETQ. Trimming removed 0 bases from V and 1 base from J, with 13 bases in between. The CDR3 contains 17 residues. The CDR3 bases are TGCGCCAGCAGCTTGGGGCAGGGTTCGGGGAACACCGGGGAGCTGTTTTTT. It specifies CASSLGQGSGNTGELFF.

This rearrangement joins TRBV7-3 to TRBJ2-2; 8 bases map to TRBD2. Germline V gives CDR1 SGHTA, CDR2 FQGTGA. The junction had 4 bases not matched to a gene; V was cut back by 6 bases and J by 7 bases. The CDR3 spans 13 residues. The CDR3 DNA is TGTGCCAGCAGGGCACTAGCGGACGGGGAGCTGTTTTTT. Translation: CASRALADGELFF. The variable domain in full, with the rest retrieved from reference TRBV7-3 and TRBJ2-2, is GAGVSQTPSNKVTEKGKYVELRCDPISGHTALYWYRQSLGQGPEFLIYFQGTGAADDSGLPNDRFFAVRPEGSVSTLKIQRTERGDSAVYLCASRALADGELFFGEGSRLTVL.

The rearrangement links TRBV7-9 to TRBJ2-1; 7 bases align to TRBD2. The CDR3 contains 12 residues. Looked up from germline, CDR1 is SEHNR and CDR2 is FQNEAQ (reference sequence). V was clipped by 2 bases and J by 13 bases; unmatched bases: 5. The CDR3 DNA is TGTGCCAGCAGCTTACGCGGGGGAGGTCAGTTCTTC. This codes for CASSLRGGGQFF.

This sequence joins TRBV28 and TRBJ2-1; 10 bases are a match to TRBD1. Germline V gene sequence: CDR1 MDHEN, CDR2 SYDVKM. This CDR3 has 15 amino acids. The J segment lost 8 bases and the V segment lost 7 bases, leaving 11 bases of the junction unmatched. CDR3 sequence reads: CASTPTGQGIYEQFF. In DNA, the CDR3 is TGTGCCAGCACCCCCACGGGACAGGGGATCTATGAGCAGTTCTTC.

V gene TRBV24-1 combines with J gene TRBJ2-3; 7 bases are a match to TRBD1. The trim removed 3 bases at V and 0 bases at J, leaving 5 bases unmatched. Germline CDR1 KGHDR, CDR2 SFDVKD. This CDR3 spans 16 amino acids. The CDR3 region is CATSDPGQTSTDTQYF. DNA of the CDR3: TGTGCCACCAGTGATCCGGGACAGACTAGCACAGATACGCAGTATTTT.

Only one count was recorded for this clone. J is TRBJ2-3 and V is TRBV20-1; no reliable D call. V was shortened by 3 bases and J by 4 bases, with 11 bases between the two germline ends. CDR3 length: 13 residues. Germline V gene data show CDR1 as DFQATT and CDR2 as SNEGSKA (reference sequence). The CDR3, as DNA: TGCAGTGCTAGTGGGCAGAAATCAGATACGCAGTATTTT. This gives the protein CSASGQKSDTQYF.

The chain joins TRBV6-5 to TRBJ1-3; D is unresolved. The CDR3 runs to 12 residues. Germline CDR1 reads MNHEY; CDR2 reads SVGAGI. V was shortened by 7 bases and J by 8 bases, with 12 bases between the two germline ends. CDR3 sequence reads: CASTGRRDTIYF. The CDR3 DNA is TGTGCCAGCACAGGCCGGCGAGACACCATATATTTT.

This clone has just one count. Written as DNA, the CDR3 is TGTGCCAGCAGTGCCGGCACTAGCGGGACCACAGATACGCAGTATTTT. Amino acids: CASSAGTSGTTDTQYF. The gene calls are TRBV6-1 and TRBJ2-3; 10 bases line up with TRBD2. From germline, CDR1 is MNHNS and CDR2 SASEGT. V trimming: 4 bases; J trimming: 2 bases; junction bases outside the gene matches: 6. CDR3 length equals 16 residues.

The chain has TRBV28 and TRBJ1-1, with no clear D. CDR1 and CDR2 from the germline V gene are MDHEN and SYDVKM. Trimming took off 8 bases at V and 5 bases at J, with 24 bases between the two ends. CDR3 size: 16 residues. In nucleotides, the CDR3 is TGTGCCAGCCAAAATCCTCGGATCTTAACGGGGACTGAAGCTTTCTTT. It specifies CASQNPRILTGTEAFF.